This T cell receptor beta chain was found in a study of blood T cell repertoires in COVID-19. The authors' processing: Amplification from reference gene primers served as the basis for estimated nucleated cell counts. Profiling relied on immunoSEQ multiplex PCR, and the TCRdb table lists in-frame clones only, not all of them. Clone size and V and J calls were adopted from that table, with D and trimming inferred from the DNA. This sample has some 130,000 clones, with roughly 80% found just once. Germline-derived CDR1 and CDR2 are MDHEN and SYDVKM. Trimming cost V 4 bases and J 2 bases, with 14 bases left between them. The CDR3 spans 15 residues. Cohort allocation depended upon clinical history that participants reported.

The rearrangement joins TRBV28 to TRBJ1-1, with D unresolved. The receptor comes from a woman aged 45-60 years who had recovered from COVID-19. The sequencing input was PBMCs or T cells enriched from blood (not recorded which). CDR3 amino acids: CASSSRVDINTEAFF. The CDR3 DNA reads TGTGCCAGCAGTTCTCGGGTGGATATAAACACTGAAGCTTTCTTT.